One and the same sample provided the 28 T cell receptor beta chains below, sequenced in a study of Ad26.COV2.S vaccination and SARS-CoV-2 variants. Treatment specified: some 20 received Ad26.COV2.S at low or high dose, single or two shots; roughly five received placebo; per-sample allocation not given. The investigators took samples on day 63 after the first vaccine or placebo injection. Repertoires were generated with immunoSEQ multiplex PCR, while TCRdb's copy carries only in-frame clones and drops some. Of about 220,000 clones in the sample, more than 75% were seen once. Material: peripheral blood, obtained in a trial of Ad26.COV2.S vaccine versus placebo. These TCRs come from a person aged 18-65 years who received the Ad26.COV2.S COVID-19 vaccine or a placebo.

This sequence joins TRBV7-2 and TRBJ2-5, with D perhaps TRBD1 (7 bases). The CDR3 length is 15 residues. Trimming left V 5 bases short and J 2 bases short, with 15 bases between. The germline V gene encodes CDR1 SGHTA and CDR2 FQGNSA. The CDR3 is CASSSLQGRQETQYF. In DNA form, the CDR3 reads TGTGCCAGCAGCAGCCTACAGGGGAGGCAAGAGACCCAGTACTTC.

This clone was seen only a few times. The chain employs TRBV7-9 and TRBJ2-1, with D possibly TRBD2 on 6 matching bases. This CDR3 has 14 amino acids. V was trimmed by 1 base and J by 10 bases, leaving 14 bases between them. Germline loops: CDR1 SEHNR, CDR2 FQNEAQ (reference sequence). This CDR3 is CASSLDPLASEQFF. For the CDR3, the DNA is TGTGCCAGCAGCTTAGATCCGCTAGCGAGCGAGCAGTTCTTC.

The chain combines TRBV7-2 with TRBJ1-4, with D unclear. V was pared by 6 bases and J by 7 bases, with 12 bases between. Germline CDR1 and CDR2: SGHTA and FQGNSA. The CDR3 loop spans 13 amino acids. The CDR3 DNA sequence: TGTGCCAGCAGTCCTGACCGGGTTGAAAAACTGTTTTTT. This sequence encodes CASSPDRVEKLFF.

The V gene is TRBV23-1, the J gene TRBJ1-2; D possibly corresponds to TRBD1 (5 bases). TRBV23-1 belongs to the ORF category, with a function that is uncertain. Trimming removed 0 bases at V and 5 bases at J, with 22 bases between. The CDR3 is 18 residues long. The CDR3 loop reads CASSQSWQGPPHGYGYTF. The CDR3 region has the DNA TGCGCCAGCAGTCAATCCTGGCAGGGCCCACCCCACGGTTATGGCTACACCTTC.

The chain links TRBV7-9 to TRBJ1-1; D unresolved. The ends were cut back, 1 base at V and 7 bases at J, with 10 bases in the middle. The CDR3 loop spans 13 amino acids. CDR1 is SEHNR, CDR2 FQNEAQ, per germline (reference sequence). CDR3 DNA: TGTGCCAGCAGCTTAGGAACGGCAGGTGAAGCTTTCTTT. Amino acid sequence: CASSLGTAGEAFF.

This clone was seen once. The V call is TRBV5-6, the J call TRBJ2-1; 8 bases fit TRBD2. The J segment lost 8 bases and the V segment lost 10 bases, leaving 11 bases of the junction unmatched. CDR1 and CDR2 (germline): SGHDT, YYEEEE. The CDR3 covers 13 residues. CDR3 amino acids: CASVGSGRDEQFF. CDR3 nucleotide sequence: TGTGCCTCCGTCGGATCCGGGAGGGATGAGCAGTTCTTC. The whole variable domain, filled in from reference TRBV5-6 and TRBJ2-1, reads DAGVTQSPTHLIKTRGQQVTLRCSPKSGHDTVSWYQQALGQGPQFIFQYYEEEERQRGNFPDRFSGHQFPNYSSELNVNALLLGDSALYLCASVGSGRDEQFFGPGTRLTVL.

V usage is TRBV7-8 and J usage is TRBJ1-2, with TRBD1 matching over 7 bases. The ends lost 5 bases at V and 4 bases at J; junction bases unmatched: 10. The V gene's germline CDR1 is SGHVS and CDR2 FQNEAQ. The CDR3 runs to 15 residues. CDR3 loop: CASSPDRANSYGYTF. As DNA, the CDR3 is TGTGCCAGCAGCCCCGACAGGGCCAACAGCTATGGCTACACCTTC.

CDR3 region: CATGGPNTGELFF. CDR3 sequence (DNA): TGCGCCACGGGGGGACCGAACACCGGGGAGCTGTTTTTT. This sequence joins TRBV4-3 and TRBJ2-2; 7 nucleotides match TRBD2. In germline, CDR1 is LGHNA, CDR2 YSLEER. The CDR3 totals 13 residues. V shed 10 bases and J 0 bases; nucleotides not matched to a gene: 2.

The chain combines TRBV6-4 with TRBJ1-6; possible D gene TRBD1, 5 bases. V gave up 5 bases and J gave up 8 bases, with 13 bases separating them. The CDR3 sequence is 14 residues long. The V gene's germline CDR1 is MRHNA and CDR2 SNTAGT. The CDR3 protein is CASSLDGGDSPLHF. The CDR3 DNA reads as TGTGCCAGCAGTCTCGATGGGGGTGATTCACCCCTCCACTTT.

This chain uses TRBV18 with TRBJ2-2; no definite D call. The V gene lost 1 base and the J gene lost 7 bases, with 7 bases spanning the gap. This CDR3 is built from 13 residues. Germline V lookup: CDR1 KGHSH, CDR2 LQKENI. This CDR3 reads CASSPQTLGELFF. DNA of the CDR3: TGTGCCAGCTCACCACAAACCCTCGGGGAGCTGTTTTTT.

The chain carries TRBV5-4 and TRBJ2-1; TRBD2 matches 10 bases. This CDR3 is built from 16 residues. Germline V gene lookup returns CDR1 SGHNT and CDR2 YYREEE (reference sequence). V shed 4 bases and J 5 bases; nucleotides not matched to a gene: 9. CDR3 amino acids: CASSDPLLAGDNEQFF. CDR3 in DNA: TGTGCCAGCAGCGATCCCTTGCTAGCGGGAGACAATGAGCAGTTCTTC.

For the CDR3, the DNA is TGTGCCAGCAGTGAAGCGGGGTTGTTCACTGAAGCTTTCTTT. Protein: CASSEAGLFTEAFF. The chain recombines TRBV6-1 with TRBJ1-1; D is uncertain. The CDR3 length is 14 residues. Trimming pared 0 bases from V and 4 bases from J, leaving 9 bases between. Germline V gene sequence: CDR1 MNHNS, CDR2 SASEGT.

V and J are TRBV3-1 (or the pseudogene TRBV3-2) and TRBJ2-5, with D possibly TRBD1 on 6 matching bases. This CDR3 has 12 residues. V lost 9 bases to trimming and J lost 5 bases, with 13 bases between them. Looked up from germline, CDR1 is LGHDT and CDR2 is YNNKEL (reference sequence). The CDR3 DNA sequence: TGTGCCAGTTCGGACAGCGAGGAGACCCAGTACTTC. Amino acid sequence: CASSDSEETQYF.

This clone showed up just once. J is TRBJ2-3 and V is TRBV9, with D perhaps TRBD1 or TRBD2 (5 bases each). Germline CDR1 is SGDLS and CDR2 is YYNGEE. This CDR3 contains 15 residues. Trimming left V 0 bases short and J 0 bases short, with 8 bases between. CDR3 in DNA: TGTGCCAGCAGCGTAGCCGGGGACAGCACAGATACGCAGTATTTT. This translates into CASSVAGDSTDTQYF.

The chain uses TRBV6-2 or TRBV6-3 and TRBJ2-1; tentative D call: TRBD1 (6 bases). Trimming took 5 bases from V and 2 from J, leaving 13 bases between them. This CDR3 comprises 15 residues. Germline loops: CDR1 MNHEY, CDR2 SVGEGT. The CDR3 bases are TGTGCCAGCAGTCGTTCGACAGGCGCCTACAATGAGCAGTTCTTC. Translated: CASSRSTGAYNEQFF.

The chain employs TRBV7-6 and TRBJ1-4, with D uncertain. Germline assignment: CDR1 SGHVS and CDR2 FNYEAQ. V shed 1 base and J shed 0 bases, with 6 bases lying between them. The CDR3 has 15 residues. The CDR3 region is CASSLVSATNEKLFF. CDR3 nucleotide sequence: TGTGCCAGCAGCTTAGTATCGGCAACTAATGAAAAACTGTTTTTT.

This chain uses TRBV6-5 with TRBJ2-3; D is unclear. There are 14 residues in the CDR3. With 7 bases removed from V and 1 base from J, the gap between germline ends came to 12 bases. Germline CDR1 reads MNHEY; CDR2 reads SVGAGI. CDR3 DNA: TGTGCCAGCACGACACTCGGTGGCACAGATACGCAGTATTTT. The encoded protein is CASTTLGGTDTQYF.

The chain joins TRBV10-3 to TRBJ2-3; 7 bases align to TRBD1. The germline CDR1 and CDR2 sequences are ENHRY and SYGVKD. The trim removed 6 bases at V and 2 bases at J, leaving 5 bases unmatched. This CDR3 region has 14 residues. The CDR3 DNA follows: TGTGCCATCAGCGGACAGGACCTCACAGATACGCAGTATTTT. Residues: CAISGQDLTDTQYF.

Only a few counts were recorded for this clone. The chain joins TRBV5-8 to TRBJ1-2; possibly TRBD1 for D (5 bases). V was cut by 0 bases and J by 5 bases, with 14 bases left in between. In germline, CDR1 is SGHTS, CDR2 YDEGEE. The CDR3 spans 15 residues. The DNA for the CDR3 is TGTGCCAGCAGCTTGGCCTTTCGAGAGGGGTATGGCTACACCTTC. Amino acid sequence: CASSLAFREGYGYTF.

This chain connects TRBV6-2 or TRBV6-3 to TRBJ1-6; TRBD1 matches 8 bases. V dropped 6 bases and J dropped 7; count of bases not matched to a gene: 11. Germline CDR1 and CDR2: MNHEY and SVGEGT. The CDR3 extends over 16 amino acids. The CDR3 protein is CASSQRDRSRNSPLHF. For the CDR3, the DNA is TGTGCCAGCAGCCAGCGGGACAGGAGCCGCAATTCACCCCTCCACTTT.

Here the CDR3 DNA reads TGTGCCAGCAGCTTCCGGGGTTATAATTCACCCCTCCACTTT. This sequence encodes CASSFRGYNSPLHF. This chain uses TRBV5-8 with TRBJ1-6; D uncertain. The ends were cut back, 2 bases at V and 4 bases at J, with 7 bases in the middle. Germline V gene data show CDR1 as SGHTS and CDR2 as YDEGEE. The CDR3 extends over 14 amino acids.

V usage is TRBV9 and J usage is TRBJ1-6; perhaps TRBD1 as D (6 bases). Per germline, CDR1 SGDLS and CDR2 YYNGEE. The CDR3 consists of 15 residues. V dropped 4 bases and J dropped 2 bases, with 10 bases sitting between them. The CDR3 loop reads CASSSPGAYNSPLHF. The DNA of the CDR3 is TGTGCCAGCAGCTCCCCAGGGGCCTATAATTCACCCCTCCACTTT.

V is TRBV30 and J is TRBJ1-4; D remains unclear. This CDR3 has 12 amino acids. Trimming stripped 2 bases from V and 7 bases from J, with 8 bases between. CDR1 and CDR2 from the germline V gene are GTSNPN and SVGIG (reference sequence). In nucleotides, the CDR3 is TGTGCCTGGAGTTGGGGAAGTGAAAAACTGTTTTTT. This sequence encodes CAWSWGSEKLFF. The complete variable domain, with remaining parts taken from reference TRBV30 and TRBJ1-4, reads SQTIHQWPATLVQPVGSPLSLECTVEGTSNPNLYWYRQAAGRGLQLLFYSVGIGQISSEVPQNLSASRPQDRQFILSSKKLLLSDSGFYLCAWSWGSEKLFFGSGTQLSVL.

V and J are TRBV18 and TRBJ1-2; unclear D gene. The CDR3 runs 13 residues. Germline CDR1 and CDR2: KGHSH and LQKENI. V lost 1 base, J lost 3 bases, and 6 bases lay in between. In nucleotides, the CDR3 is TGTGCCAGCTCACCACAGGGAGACTATGGCTACACCTTC. It encodes CASSPQGDYGYTF.

J is TRBJ2-2 and V is TRBV25-1; 7 bases are shared with TRBD1. Germline values: CDR1 MGHDK, CDR2 SYGVNS. V shed 7 bases, J shed 1 base, and the junction held 0 bases outside the gene matches. The CDR3 runs 13 residues. CDR3 in DNA: TGTGCCAGCACAGGGGGGAACACCGGGGAGCTGTTTTTT. As protein: CASTGGNTGELFF. The entire variable domain, with the rest obtained from reference TRBV25-1 and TRBJ2-2, is as follows: EADIYQTPRYLVIGTGKKITLECSQTMGHDKMYWYQQDPGMELHLIHYSYGVNSTEKGDLSSESTVSRIRTEHFPLTLESARPSHTSQYLCASTGGNTGELFFGEGSRLTVL.

The chain employs TRBV27 and TRBJ2-1; possible D gene TRBD2, 5 bases. Trimming stripped 2 bases from V and 6 bases from J, with 23 bases between. CDR3 length: 18 amino acids. Germline V gene sequence: CDR1 MNHEY, CDR2 SMNVEV (reference sequence). In nucleotides, the CDR3 is TGTGCCAGCAGTTTAATCGGGTCCACCCCCCTTGCGGGCAATGAGCAGTTCTTC. Translation gives CASSLIGSTPLAGNEQFF.

The chain joins TRBV4-2 to TRBJ2-1; TRBD2 aligns across 13 bases. CDR1 is LGHNA, CDR2 YNFKEQ, per germline. The V gene end was trimmed by 1 base and the J gene end by 3 bases; junction bases not matched to a gene: 6. The CDR3 has 18 amino acids. CDR3 sequence: CASSQAVTSGGHYNEQFF. Here the CDR3 DNA reads TGTGCCAGCAGCCAAGCGGTGACTAGCGGGGGGCACTACAATGAGCAGTTCTTC.

The chain recombines TRBV19 with TRBJ1-2, with TRBD1 matching 12 bases. In germline, CDR1 is LNHDA, CDR2 SQIVND (reference sequence). V lost 6 bases and J lost 8; bases outside the gene matches: 16. CDR3 length: 17 residues. The CDR3 DNA is TGTGCCAGTAGCAAACCATTCGGGACAGGGGGCTCGCGCGGCTACACCTTC. Protein: CASSKPFGTGGSRGYTF.